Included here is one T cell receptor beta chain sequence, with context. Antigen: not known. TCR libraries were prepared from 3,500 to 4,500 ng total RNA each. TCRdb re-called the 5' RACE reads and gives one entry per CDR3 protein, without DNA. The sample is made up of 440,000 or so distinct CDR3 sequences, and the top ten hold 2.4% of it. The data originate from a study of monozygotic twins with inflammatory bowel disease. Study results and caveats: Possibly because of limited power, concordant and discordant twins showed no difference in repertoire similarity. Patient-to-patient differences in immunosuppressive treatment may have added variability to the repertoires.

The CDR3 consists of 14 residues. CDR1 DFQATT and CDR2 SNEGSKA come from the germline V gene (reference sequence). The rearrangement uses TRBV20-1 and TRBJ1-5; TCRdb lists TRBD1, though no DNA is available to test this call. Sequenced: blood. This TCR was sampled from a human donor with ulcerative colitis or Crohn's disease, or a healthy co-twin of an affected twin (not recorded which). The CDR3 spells CSARDWSPNQPQHF.